The clone carrying this T cell receptor (beta chain) was recorded a few times. No antigen is known for it. As to treatment: approximately 9-day PBMC culture with coronavirus spike peptide pools or control peptides (ViraFEST assay). This record comes from a study of vaccination and CD4 T cells after COVID-19. Study overall: Overlapping spike peptides from SARS-CoV-2, HCoV-NL63, HCoV-OC43 and HCoV-229E served to stimulate the cells.

Researchers used the Oncomine TCR Beta short-read assay to sequence DNA from cultured CD4+ T cells. It was cultured CD4+ T cells from which genomic DNA was extracted. TCRdb reanalysed the PCR reads using MiXCR and keeps one entry per CDR3 protein. The sample consists of 9,500 to 12,000 distinct CDR3 sequences, about 25% of them appearing once. The sequence was obtained from a human donor who had recovered from COVID-19. Material: CD4+ T cells from blood, cultured in vitro, obtained after SARS-CoV-2 vaccination.

In DNA form, the CDR3 reads TGCAGTGCCGTCAGGACAGGGATGTACAATGAGCAGTTCTTC. This translates into CSAVRTGMYNEQFF. The chain joins TRBV20-1 to TRBJ2-1; the match to TRBD1 covers 8 bases. Germline V gene lookup returns CDR1 DFQATT and CDR2 SNEGSKA (reference sequence). With V trimmed by 6 bases and J by 4 bases, 8 bases remained unmatched. This CDR3 spans 14 amino acids.